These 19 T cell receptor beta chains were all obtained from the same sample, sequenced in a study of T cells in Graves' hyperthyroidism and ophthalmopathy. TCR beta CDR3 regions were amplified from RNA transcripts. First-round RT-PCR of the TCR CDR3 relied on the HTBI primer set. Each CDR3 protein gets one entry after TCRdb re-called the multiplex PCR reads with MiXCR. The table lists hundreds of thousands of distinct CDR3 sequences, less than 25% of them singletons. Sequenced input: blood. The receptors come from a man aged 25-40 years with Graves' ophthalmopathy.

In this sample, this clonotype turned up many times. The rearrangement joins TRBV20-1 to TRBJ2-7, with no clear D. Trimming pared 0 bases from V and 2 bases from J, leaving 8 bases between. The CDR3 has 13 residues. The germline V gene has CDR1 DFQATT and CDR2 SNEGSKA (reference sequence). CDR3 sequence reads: CSARDPNTYEQYF. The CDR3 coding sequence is TGCAGTGCTAGAGATCCAAACACCTACGAGCAGTACTTC.

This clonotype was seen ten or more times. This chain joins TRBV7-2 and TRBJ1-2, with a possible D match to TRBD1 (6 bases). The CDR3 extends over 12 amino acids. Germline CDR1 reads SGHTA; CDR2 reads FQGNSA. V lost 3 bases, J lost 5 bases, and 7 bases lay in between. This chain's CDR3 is CASSFGQYGYTF. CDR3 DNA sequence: TGTGCCAGCAGCTTCGGACAGTATGGCTACACCTTC.

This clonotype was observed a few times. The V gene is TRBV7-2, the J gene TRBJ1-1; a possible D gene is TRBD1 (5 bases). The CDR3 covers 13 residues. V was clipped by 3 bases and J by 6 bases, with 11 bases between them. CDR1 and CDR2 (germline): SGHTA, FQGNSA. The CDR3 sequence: CASSFSAGAEAFF. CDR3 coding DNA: TGTGCCAGCAGCTTTTCCGCGGGGGCTGAAGCTTTCTTT. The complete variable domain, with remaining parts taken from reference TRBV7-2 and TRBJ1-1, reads GAGVSQSPSNKVTEKGKDVELRCDPISGHTALYWYRQSLGQGLEFLIYFQGNSAPDKSGLPSDRFSAERTGGSVSTLTIQRTQQEDSAVYLCASSFSAGAEAFFGQGTRLTVV.

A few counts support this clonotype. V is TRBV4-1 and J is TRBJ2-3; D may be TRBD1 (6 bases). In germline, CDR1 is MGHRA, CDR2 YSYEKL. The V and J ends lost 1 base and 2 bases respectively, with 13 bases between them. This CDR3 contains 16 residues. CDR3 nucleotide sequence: TGCGCCAGCAGCCAAGTGGCAGGGGTTAACACAGATACGCAGTATTTT. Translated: CASSQVAGVNTDTQYF.

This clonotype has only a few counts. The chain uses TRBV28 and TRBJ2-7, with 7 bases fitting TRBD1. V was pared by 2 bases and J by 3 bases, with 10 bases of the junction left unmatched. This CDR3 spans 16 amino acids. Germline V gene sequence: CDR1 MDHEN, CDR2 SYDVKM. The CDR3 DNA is TGTGCCAGCAGTTTACAGGACAGGAAAGGGGGCTACGAGCAGTACTTC. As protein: CASSLQDRKGGYEQYF.

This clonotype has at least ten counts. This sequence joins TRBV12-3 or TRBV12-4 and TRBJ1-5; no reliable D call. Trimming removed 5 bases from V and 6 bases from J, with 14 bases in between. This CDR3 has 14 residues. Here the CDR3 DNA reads TGTGCCAGCAGTCTAGGCCGGGCGGGTCAGCCCCAGCATTTT. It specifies CASSLGRAGQPQHF.

The chain's CDR3 is CASSLGESAFF. CDR3 DNA sequence: TGTGCCAGCAGTTTGGGGGAGTCGGCTTTCTTT. The V call is TRBV12-3 or TRBV12-4, the J call TRBJ1-1; D may be TRBD1 (5 bases). Trimming stripped 3 bases from V and 11 bases from J, with 10 bases between. This CDR3 has 11 amino acids.

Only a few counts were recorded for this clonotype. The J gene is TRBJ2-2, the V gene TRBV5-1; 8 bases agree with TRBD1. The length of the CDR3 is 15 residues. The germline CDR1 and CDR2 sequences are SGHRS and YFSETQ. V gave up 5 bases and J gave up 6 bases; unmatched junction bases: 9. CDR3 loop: CASRDGQGSSGELFF. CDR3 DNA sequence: TGCGCCAGCAGGGACGGACAGGGCTCATCCGGGGAGCTGTTTTTT. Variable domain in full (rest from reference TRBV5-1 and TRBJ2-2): KAGVTQTPRYLIKTRGQQVTLSCSPISGHRSVSWYQQTPGQGLQFLFEYFSETQRNKGNFPGRFSGRQFSNSRSEMNVSTLELGDSALYLCASRDGQGSSGELFFGEGSRLTVL.

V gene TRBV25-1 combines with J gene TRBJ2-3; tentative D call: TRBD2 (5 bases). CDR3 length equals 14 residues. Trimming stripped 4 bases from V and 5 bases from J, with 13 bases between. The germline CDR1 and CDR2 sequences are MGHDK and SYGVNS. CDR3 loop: CASSALLAGDTQYF. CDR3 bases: TGTGCCAGCAGTGCCCTCTTGGCGGGAGATACGCAGTATTTT.

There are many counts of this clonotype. The CDR3 here is CASSFYPGNTEAFF. The CDR3 DNA follows: TGTGCCAGCAGTTTCTATCCGGGGAACACTGAAGCTTTCTTT. The chain carries TRBV12-3 or TRBV12-4 and TRBJ1-1; D uncertain. This CDR3 spans 14 amino acids. V lost 3 bases to trimming and J lost 1 base, with 9 bases between them.

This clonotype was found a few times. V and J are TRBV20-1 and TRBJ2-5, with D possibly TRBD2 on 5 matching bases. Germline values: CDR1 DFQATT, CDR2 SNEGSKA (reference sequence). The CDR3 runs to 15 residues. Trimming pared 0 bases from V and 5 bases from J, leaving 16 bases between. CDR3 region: CSARDPARTGETQYF. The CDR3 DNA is TGCAGTGCTAGAGATCCGGCCAGAACGGGGGAGACCCAGTACTTC.

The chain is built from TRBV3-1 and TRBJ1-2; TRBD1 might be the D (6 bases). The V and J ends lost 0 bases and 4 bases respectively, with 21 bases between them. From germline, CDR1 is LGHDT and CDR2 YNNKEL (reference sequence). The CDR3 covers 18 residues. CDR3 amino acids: CASSQEGGGRLISYGYTF. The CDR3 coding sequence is TGTGCCAGCAGCCAAGAGGGCGGGGGGCGCTTGATTTCCTATGGCTACACCTTC.

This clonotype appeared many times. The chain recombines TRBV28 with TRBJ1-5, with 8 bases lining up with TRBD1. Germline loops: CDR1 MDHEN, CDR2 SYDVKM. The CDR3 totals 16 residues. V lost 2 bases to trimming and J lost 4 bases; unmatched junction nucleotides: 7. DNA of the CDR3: TGTGCCAGCAGTTTAGCTCCGAGACAGGGGAATCAGCCCCAGCATTTT. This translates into CASSLAPRQGNQPQHF.

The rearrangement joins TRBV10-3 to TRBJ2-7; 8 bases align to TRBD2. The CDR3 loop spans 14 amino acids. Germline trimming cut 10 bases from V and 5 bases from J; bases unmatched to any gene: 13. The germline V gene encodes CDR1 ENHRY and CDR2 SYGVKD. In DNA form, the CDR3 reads TGTGCCACCACACCGGGACTAGTAAGCAACGAGCAGTACTTC. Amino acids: CATTPGLVSNEQYF.

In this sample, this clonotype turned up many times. As DNA, the CDR3 is TGTGCCAGCAGCCAAGGTTTAGGACAGGGACGCTTCTATGGCTACACCTTC. Translating it yields CASSQGLGQGRFYGYTF. The chain employs TRBV3-1 and TRBJ1-2; 8 bases line up with TRBD1. The CDR3 spans 17 residues. Germline CDR1 LGHDT, CDR2 YNNKEL (reference sequence). With V trimmed by 1 base and J by 4 bases, 11 bases remained unmatched. The variable domain in full, with the rest retrieved from reference TRBV3-1 and TRBJ1-2, is DTAVSQTPKYLVTQMGNDKSIKCEQNLGHDTMYWYKQDSKKFLKIMFSYNNKELIINETVPNRFSPKSPDKAHLNLHINSLELGDSAVYFCASSQGLGQGRFYGYTFGSGTRLTVV.

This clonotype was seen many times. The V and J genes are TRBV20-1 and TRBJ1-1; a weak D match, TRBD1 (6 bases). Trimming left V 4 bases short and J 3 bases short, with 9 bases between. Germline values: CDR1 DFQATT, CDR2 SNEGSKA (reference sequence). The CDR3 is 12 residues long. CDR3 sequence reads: CSATGGHTEAFF. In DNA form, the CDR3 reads TGCAGTGCTACCGGGGGGCACACTGAAGCTTTCTTT.

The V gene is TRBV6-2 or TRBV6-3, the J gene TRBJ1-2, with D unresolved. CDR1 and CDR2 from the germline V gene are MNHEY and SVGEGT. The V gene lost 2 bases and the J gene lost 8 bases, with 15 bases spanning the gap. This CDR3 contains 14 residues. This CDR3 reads CASSYLAGSGGYTF. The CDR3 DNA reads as TGTGCCAGCAGTTACCTCGCGGGGTCGGGCGGCTACACCTTC.

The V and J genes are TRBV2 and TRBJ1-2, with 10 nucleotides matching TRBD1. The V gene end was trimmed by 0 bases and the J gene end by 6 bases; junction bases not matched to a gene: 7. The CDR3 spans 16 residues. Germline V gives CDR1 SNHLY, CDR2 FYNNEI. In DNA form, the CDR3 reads TGTGCCAGCAGTGAAGCGGGGACAGGGGTAATGGATGGCTACACCTTC. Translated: CASSEAGTGVMDGYTF.

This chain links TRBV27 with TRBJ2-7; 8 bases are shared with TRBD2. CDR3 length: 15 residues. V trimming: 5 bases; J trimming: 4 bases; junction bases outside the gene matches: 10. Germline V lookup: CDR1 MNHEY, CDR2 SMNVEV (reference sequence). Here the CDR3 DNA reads TGTGCCAGCAGTCCAGGAGGGGCGGGAGGATACGAGCAGTACTTC. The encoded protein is CASSPGGAGGYEQYF.